This record concerns one T cell receptor beta chain sequence. No antigen is known for it. There are no base qualities to consult, and no much larger clone falls within one base. The sample is drawn from a study of OX40 agonist ivuxolimab in advanced cancers. As for the study more broadly: The costimulatory receptor OX40 (CD134) was targeted by ivuxolimab, a fully human IgG2 agonistic monoclonal antibody. Intravenous ivuxolimab was administered to patients every 2 weeks at six dose levels: 0.01, 0.1, 0.3, 1.5, 3 and 10 mg/kg. In the dose-escalation cohort, more than 75% of patients were male, and the mean age was about 55 years, with a range of 23 to 79. Patients were allowed to have had prior anti-PD-1, anti-PD-L1 or anti-CTLA-4 therapy, and roughly 40% of the dose-escalation patients had been treated with checkpoint inhibitors. Three dose-escalation patients achieved partial responses, one with hepatocellular carcinoma and two with cutaneous melanoma. The paper reports the monotherapy dose-escalation portion (N ≈ 50 patients) of the phase I ivuxolimab trial. The purpose of peripheral TCRbeta sequencing was to test whether ivuxolimab changed TCR sequence diversity and led to clonal T-cell expansion. Of the approximately 50 dose-escalation patients, hepatocellular carcinoma was present in 19, melanoma in around 15, renal cell carcinoma in 9 and head and neck cancer in 9. Overall study results and their limits: Clonal expansion of both CD4+ and CD8+ blood T cells was observed from baseline to week 6 at doses 0.1 to 3.0 mg/kg. Low levels of normalized T-cell clonal expansion were also seen in some nonresponding patients. The antigen specificity of the clonally expanded peripheral T cells was not determined. In partial responders in the 0.1-3.0 mg/kg groups, normalized peripheral clonal expansion was found to be among the lowest, especially among CD8+ T cells. On average, CD8+ T cells showed more expanded clones than CD4+ T cells after ivuxolimab.

Its CDR3 holds 15 amino acids, cysteine through phenylalanine. This entry keeps only the CDR3 DNA: 45 bases, framed from base 1. V has 3 bases trimmed and J has 6 bases trimmed; junction bases matching no gene number 8. Taken from the germline V gene (reference sequence), the CDR1 and CDR2 loops are LNHDA and SQIVND. The trial excluded patients who had a history of autoimmune disease or were on systemic immunosuppression. Peripheral blood for TCR sequencing was collected from all dose cohorts at baseline, on cycle 4 day 1, and on cycle 7 day 1. The samples were taken from a phase I, first-in-human, multicenter, open-label dose-escalation trial of ivuxolimab. Adults with locally advanced or metastatic head and neck squamous cell, hepatocellular, melanoma or renal cell carcinoma were enrolled in the trial. CD4+ and CD8+ T cells were sorted separately from peripheral blood before TCR sequencing. Genomic DNA was extracted from sorted cells for sequencing of the TCRbeta CDR3 region. The immunoSEQ Assay was used to sequence the TCRbeta CDR3 regions. In its TCRdb copy, this immuneACCESS table keeps in-frame sequences only and misses some clones. Where compared with another copy, unresolved V genes explain less than half of these, and the others have no known cause. Present in this sample are fewer than 90,000 clones, about 90% of which were seen just once. Roughly 1.6% of the sample belongs to the ten largest clones.

The TCR originated in an adult with an advanced solid tumor such as melanoma, head and neck, liver or kidney cancer. The sequenced sample was CD4+ or CD8+ T cells sorted from blood, obtained in a trial of the OX40 agonist ivuxolimab. The chain uses TRBV19 and TRBJ1-5; 7 bases in between match TRBD1. Read as DNA, the sequence is TGTGCCAGTAGTATTGATTCAGGGGGGATTCAGCCCCAGCATTTT. The translation is CASSIDSGGIQPQHF.